One and the same sample provided the 15 T cell receptor beta chains below, sequenced in a study of blood T cells in healthy people across ages. The second PCR ran about 6 to 11 cycles with a sample-barcoded 5' primer and J-beta primers. One entry per CDR3 protein, called by TCRdb with MiXCR from the 5' RACE reads. The profile shows 380,000 or so distinct CDR3 sequences, 45% to 65% of them singletons. Sequenced: blood. The receptor source for this set is a man aged 60 to 69 in good health.

The CDR3 loop is CASRATGSYNEQFF. CDR3 nucleotides: TGTGCCAGCAGAGCGACAGGGTCTTACAATGAGCAGTTCTTC. V is TRBV6-2 or TRBV6-3 and J is TRBJ2-1, with 7 bases aligning to TRBD1. The ends lost 6 bases at V and 4 bases at J; junction bases unmatched: 6. Germline-derived CDR1 and CDR2 are MNHEY and SVGEGT. The CDR3 is 14 amino acids.

V is TRBV10-3 and J is TRBJ2-3; 13 nucleotides match TRBD2. Germline V lookup: CDR1 ENHRY, CDR2 SYGVKD. J was trimmed by 10 bases and V by 3 bases; bases with no gene match: 13. The CDR3 is made up of 17 amino acids. The DNA of the CDR3 is TGTGCCATCAGTGATCAGGGGGTCGGGACTAGCGGGGCCGCGCAGTATTTT. The encoded protein is CAISDQGVGTSGAAQYF.

The rearrangement links TRBV20-1 to TRBJ2-4, with 13 nucleotides matching TRBD2. The CDR3 is 18 residues long. V was clipped by 1 base and J by 1 base; unmatched bases: 7. Germline V gene sequence: CDR1 DFQATT, CDR2 SNEGSKA (reference sequence). The CDR3 region is CSARVLAGGPGAKNIQYF. The CDR3 coding sequence is TGCAGTGCTAGAGTACTAGCGGGAGGGCCGGGCGCCAAAAACATTCAGTACTTC.

This clonotype was recorded many times. The V and J genes are TRBV20-1 and TRBJ2-3; 15 bases are a match to TRBD2. There are 18 residues in the CDR3. V lost 3 bases to trimming and J lost 4 bases; unmatched junction nucleotides: 11. Germline lookup yields CDR1 DFQATT and CDR2 SNEGSKA (reference sequence). Here the CDR3 reads CSASPPGTSGGWADTQYF. The DNA of the CDR3 is TGCAGTGCTAGTCCCCCAGGGACTAGCGGGGGGTGGGCAGATACGCAGTATTTT.

This clonotype was seen only a few times. The J gene is TRBJ2-5, the V gene TRBV5-5; tentative D call: TRBD2 (6 bases). The V and J ends lost 3 bases and 2 bases respectively, with 14 bases between them. This CDR3 region has 15 residues. In germline, CDR1 is SGHKS, CDR2 YYEKEE (reference sequence). The CDR3 region is CASSSVRRGQETQYF. CDR3 nucleotides: TGTGCCAGCAGCTCGGTTCGCCGGGGGCAAGAGACCCAGTACTTC.

This clonotype has a single count. The genes are TRBV30 and TRBJ2-6, with TRBD1 matching over 7 bases. Germline CDR1 GTSNPN, CDR2 SVGIG (reference sequence). The CDR3 loop spans 15 amino acids. V was clipped by 0 bases and J by 4 bases; unmatched bases: 3. The CDR3 nucleotides are TGTGCCTGGAGTGTCAGGGGGACGGGGGCCAACGTCCTGACTTTC. It encodes CAWSVRGTGANVLTF.

The chain combines TRBV18 with TRBJ1-5, with 7 bases identical to TRBD1. The CDR3 extends over 15 amino acids. J was trimmed by 3 bases and V by 3 bases; bases with no gene match: 5. CDR1 is KGHSH, CDR2 LQKENI, per germline. CDR3 region: CASSPSGTDNQPQHF. In DNA form, the CDR3 reads TGTGCCAGCTCACCTTCAGGGACAGACAATCAGCCCCAGCATTTT. The full variable domain, completed using reference TRBV18 and TRBJ1-5, is NAGVMQNPRHLVRRRGQEARLRCSPMKGHSHVYWYRQLPEEGLKFMVYLQKENIIDESGMPKERFSAEFPKEGPSILRIQQVVRGDSAAYFCASSPSGTDNQPQHFGDGTRLSIL.

Ten or more counts support this clonotype. The chain combines TRBV4-3 with TRBJ2-6, with D unclear. Germline-derived CDR1 and CDR2 are LGHNA and YSLEER. V was shortened by 0 bases and J by 0 bases, with 6 bases between the two germline ends. CDR3 size: 16 residues. CDR3 coding DNA: TGCGCCAGCAGCCAAGATAGGACCTCTGGGGCCAACGTCCTGACTTTC. Protein sequence: CASSQDRTSGANVLTF.

V gene TRBV20-1 combines with J gene TRBJ2-7, with D possibly matching TRBD2 (6 bases). The CDR3 length is 14 residues. The germline V gene encodes CDR1 DFQATT and CDR2 SNEGSKA (reference sequence). The V gene lost 3 bases and the J gene lost 7 bases, with 19 bases spanning the gap. DNA of the CDR3: TGCAGTGCTAGGTCGGGAGACTCCTACAATGAGCAGTACTTC. Protein: CSARSGDSYNEQYF.

This rearrangement joins TRBV5-1 to TRBJ2-3; 8 bases line up with TRBD1. The CDR3 spans 15 residues. In germline, CDR1 is SGHRS, CDR2 YFSETQ. The J segment lost 6 bases and the V segment lost 1 base, leaving 7 bases of the junction unmatched. The CDR3 spells CASSLRTGSEDTQYF. CDR3 DNA: TGCGCCAGCAGCTTGCGGACAGGGAGTGAGGATACGCAGTATTTT. The whole variable domain, remainder taken from reference TRBV5-1 and TRBJ2-3, is KAGVTQTPRYLIKTRGQQVTLSCSPISGHRSVSWYQQTPGQGLQFLFEYFSETQRNKGNFPGRFSGRQFSNSRSEMNVSTLELGDSALYLCASSLRTGSEDTQYFGPGTRLTVL.

This clonotype was seen a few times. The gene calls are TRBV5-1 and TRBJ2-3; 12 positions agree with TRBD2. V lost 0 bases to trimming and J lost 2 bases; unmatched junction nucleotides: 7. The CDR3 consists of 18 residues. CDR1 is SGHRS and CDR2 is YFSETQ in the germline V gene. The CDR3 nucleotides are TGCGCCAGCAGCTTGGCCTTGACTAGCGGGGGATCCACAGATACGCAGTATTTT. Its protein is CASSLALTSGGSTDTQYF.

The chain recombines TRBV20-1 with TRBJ2-3; maybe TRBD1 (5 bases). Germline assignment: CDR1 DFQATT and CDR2 SNEGSKA (reference sequence). The CDR3 totals 14 residues. Trimming cost V 5 bases and J 2 bases, with 14 bases left between them. In DNA, the CDR3 is TGCAGTGCTCAAAGGGGCAGGGACACAGATACGCAGTATTTT. This translates into CSAQRGRDTDTQYF.

This clonotype has at least ten counts. The chain is built from TRBV20-1 and TRBJ2-7; weak D call: TRBD1 (6 bases). V was cut by 3 bases and J by 4 bases, with 19 bases left in between. Germline values: CDR1 DFQATT, CDR2 SNEGSKA (reference sequence). The CDR3 loop spans 15 amino acids. The CDR3 sequence: CSAREPRGFEYEQYF. The CDR3 DNA reads as TGCAGTGCTAGGGAACCTAGGGGGTTCGAATACGAGCAGTACTTC.

V is TRBV20-1 and J is TRBJ2-1; D ambiguous. In germline, CDR1 is DFQATT, CDR2 SNEGSKA (reference sequence). The V gene lost 3 bases and the J gene lost 0 bases, with 9 bases spanning the gap. This CDR3 has 14 amino acids. The CDR3 DNA is TGCAGTGCTAGTCCGATTATCTCCTACAATGAGCAGTTCTTC. Its protein is CSASPIISYNEQFF.

This chain uses TRBV7-3 with TRBJ2-1, with D possibly being TRBD2 (5 bases). The ends were cut back, 1 base at V and 0 bases at J, with 16 bases in the middle. The CDR3 totals 18 residues. Germline assignment: CDR1 SGHTA and CDR2 FQGTGA. In nucleotides, the CDR3 is TGTGCCAGCAGCTTAAACGGGCGGCGGGCGAGCTCCTACAATGAGCAGTTCTTC. Translating it yields CASSLNGRRASSYNEQFF. The full variable domain, in which reference TRBV7-3 and TRBJ2-1 provide the parts outside the CDR3, is GAGVSQTPSNKVTEKGKYVELRCDPISGHTALYWYRQSLGQGPEFLIYFQGTGAADDSGLPNDRFFAVRPEGSVSTLKIQRTERGDSAVYLCASSLNGRRASSYNEQFFGPGTRLTVL.